This TCR beta chain derives from a study of T cell changes during pregnancy in multiple sclerosis. CDR1 and CDR2 (germline): MNHEY, SVGAGI. CDR3 length equals 15 residues. Trimming removed 5 bases from V and 1 base from J; junction bases left unmatched: 1. Assay: immunoSEQ multiplex PCR; the TCRdb copy retains only in-frame clones and omits some. Of about 40,000 clones detected, about 92% appear once; the ten largest clones hold around 8.8%. The chain joins TRBV6-5 to TRBJ2-5, with 13 bases identical to TRBD2. The input for sequencing was CD8+ T cells from peripheral blood mononuclear cells, taken in the third trimester of pregnancy. The sequence was obtained from a female donor with multiple sclerosis, enrolled in a pregnancy study. For the CDR3, the DNA is TGTGCCAGCAGTCGGACTAGCGGGGGCCAAGAGACCCAGTACTTC. Its translation: CASSRTSGGQETQYF.